This entry lists 3 T cell receptor beta chains sequenced from one sample in a study of blood T cell repertoires in COVID-19 (dated by TCRdb to 2020 to 2021). Library prep was done by the immunoSEQ multiplex PCR assay. TCRdb carries this immuneACCESS record with in-frame sequences only. Its versions omit some clonotypes, under half of them owing to an unresolved V gene in the studies checked, with the rest unexplained. The sample table holds nearly 250,000 clones, of which 70% to 90% were seen once. The ten largest clones capture about 0.95% of the sample. Sequencing used PBMCs or T cells enriched from blood (not recorded which). These receptors all stem from a man aged 50-59 years who had been exposed to COVID-19.

This chain links TRBV12-3 or TRBV12-4 with TRBJ1-2; possible D gene TRBD1, 6 bases. With 2 bases removed from V and 4 bases from J, the gap between germline ends came to 8 bases. The CDR3 spans 13 residues. The CDR3 DNA reads as TGTGCCAGCAGTTTAAACAGGGTCTATGGCTACACCTTC. Protein sequence: CASSLNRVYGYTF.

The chain links TRBV28 to TRBJ1-4; 8 bases fit TRBD1. The CDR3 covers 11 residues. Trimming at V came to 6 bases and at J to 13 bases, leaving 4 bases not matched to a gene. Germline-derived CDR1 and CDR2 are MDHEN and SYDVKM. The CDR3 bases are TGTGCCAGCAGCAGGACAGGGCGACTGTTTTTT. It is translated as CASSRTGRLFF.

The chain has TRBV2 and TRBJ2-7; D possibly corresponds to TRBD2 (5 bases). Germline V CDR1 and CDR2: SNHLY, FYNNEI. This CDR3 comprises 13 residues. V was clipped by 10 bases and J by 6 bases, with 19 bases between them. This CDR3 is CATELEIEGEQYF. The DNA for the CDR3 is TGTGCCACTGAACTGGAGATCGAGGGCGAGCAGTACTTC.